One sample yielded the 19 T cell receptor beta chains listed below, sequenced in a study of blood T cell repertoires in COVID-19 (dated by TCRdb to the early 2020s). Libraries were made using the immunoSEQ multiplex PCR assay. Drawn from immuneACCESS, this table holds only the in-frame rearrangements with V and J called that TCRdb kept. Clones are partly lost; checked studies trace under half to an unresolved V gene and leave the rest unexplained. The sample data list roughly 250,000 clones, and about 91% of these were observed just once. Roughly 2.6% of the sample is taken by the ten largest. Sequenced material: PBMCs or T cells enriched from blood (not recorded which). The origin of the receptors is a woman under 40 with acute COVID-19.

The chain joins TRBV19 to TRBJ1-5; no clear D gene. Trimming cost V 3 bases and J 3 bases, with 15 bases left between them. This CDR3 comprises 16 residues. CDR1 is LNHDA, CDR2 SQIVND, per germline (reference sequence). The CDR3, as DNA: TGTGCCAGTAGTATGAGTCCTGCAGCGTACAATCAGCCCCAGCATTTT. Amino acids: CASSMSPAAYNQPQHF.

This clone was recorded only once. CDR3 sequence reads: CASSQDGGADEAFF. CDR3 coding DNA: TGCGCCAGCAGCCAAGATGGAGGGGCCGATGAAGCTTTCTTT. This chain links TRBV4-3 with TRBJ1-1; tentative D call: TRBD1 (5 bases). Trimming took 0 bases from V and 7 from J, leaving 12 bases between them. The germline V gene encodes CDR1 LGHNA and CDR2 YSLEER. The CDR3 extends over 14 amino acids.

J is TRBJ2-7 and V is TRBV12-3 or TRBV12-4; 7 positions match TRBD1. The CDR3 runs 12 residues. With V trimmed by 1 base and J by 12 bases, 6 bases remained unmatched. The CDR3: CASSLGTGSGYF. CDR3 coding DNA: TGTGCCAGCAGTTTAGGGACAGGCAGTGGGTACTTC.

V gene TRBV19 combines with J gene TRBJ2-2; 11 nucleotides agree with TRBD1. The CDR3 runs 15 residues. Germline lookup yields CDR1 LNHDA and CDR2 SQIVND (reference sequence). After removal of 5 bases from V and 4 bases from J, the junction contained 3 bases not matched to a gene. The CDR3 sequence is CASSAGTGGTGELFF. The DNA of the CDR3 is TGTGCCAGTAGTGCCGGGACAGGGGGCACCGGGGAGCTGTTTTTT. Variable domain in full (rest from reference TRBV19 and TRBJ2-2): DGGITQSPKYLFRKEGQNVTLSCEQNLNHDAMYWYRQDPGQGLRLIYYSQIVNDFQKGDIAEGYSVSREKKESFPLTVTSAQKNPTAFYLCASSAGTGGTGELFFGEGSRLTVL.

CDR3 sequence (DNA): TGTGCCAGCAGCCCGGACCGGGACTCGGAGTTCTTC. The encoded protein is CASSPDRDSEFF. The V and J genes are TRBV2 and TRBJ2-1, with a possible D match to TRBD2 (6 bases). V lost 6 bases and J lost 14, with 17 bases in between. Germline V gene data show CDR1 as SNHLY and CDR2 as FYNNEI. The CDR3 has 12 residues.

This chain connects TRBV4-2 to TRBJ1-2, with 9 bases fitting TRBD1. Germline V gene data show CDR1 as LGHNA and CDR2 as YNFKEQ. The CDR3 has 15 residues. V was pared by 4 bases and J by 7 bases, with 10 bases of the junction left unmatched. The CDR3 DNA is TGTGCCAGCAGCCCGGGACAGGGTATTGAGTCTGGCTACACCTTC. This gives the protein CASSPGQGIESGYTF.

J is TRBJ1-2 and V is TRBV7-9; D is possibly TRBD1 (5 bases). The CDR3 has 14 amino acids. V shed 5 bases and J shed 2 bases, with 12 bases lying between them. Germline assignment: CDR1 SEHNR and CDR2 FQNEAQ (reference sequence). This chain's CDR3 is CASSAGGGNYGYTF. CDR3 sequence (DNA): TGTGCCAGCAGCGCCGGGGGAGGGAACTATGGCTACACCTTC.

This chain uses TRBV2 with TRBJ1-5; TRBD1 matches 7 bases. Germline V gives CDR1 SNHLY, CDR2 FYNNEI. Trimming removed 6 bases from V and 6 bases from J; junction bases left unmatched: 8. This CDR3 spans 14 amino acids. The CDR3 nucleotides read TGTGCCAGCAGACGCGACAGGGCGGGTCAGCCCCAGCATTTT. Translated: CASRRDRAGQPQHF.

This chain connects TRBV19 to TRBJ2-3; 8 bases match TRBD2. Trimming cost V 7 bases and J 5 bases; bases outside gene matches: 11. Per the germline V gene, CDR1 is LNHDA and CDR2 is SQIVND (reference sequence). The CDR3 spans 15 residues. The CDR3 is CASKQAGGVVDTQYF. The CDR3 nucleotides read TGTGCCAGTAAACAGGCCGGGGGGGTTGTAGATACGCAGTATTTT.

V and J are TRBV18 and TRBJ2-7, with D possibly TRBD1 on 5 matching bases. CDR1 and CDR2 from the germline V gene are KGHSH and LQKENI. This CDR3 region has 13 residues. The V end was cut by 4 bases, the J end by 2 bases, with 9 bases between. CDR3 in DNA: TGTGCCAGCTCACACGGACAAACCTACGAGCAGTACTTC. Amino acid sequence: CASSHGQTYEQYF.

CDR3 loop: CAISGGGPSYNEQFF. In nucleotides, the CDR3 is TGTGCCATCAGCGGCGGGGGGCCATCCTACAATGAGCAGTTCTTC. J is TRBJ2-1 and V is TRBV10-3; 8 nucleotides match TRBD2. Trimming at V came to 6 bases and at J to 1 base, leaving 5 bases not matched to a gene. CDR3 size: 15 residues. Germline CDR1 reads ENHRY; CDR2 reads SYGVKD.

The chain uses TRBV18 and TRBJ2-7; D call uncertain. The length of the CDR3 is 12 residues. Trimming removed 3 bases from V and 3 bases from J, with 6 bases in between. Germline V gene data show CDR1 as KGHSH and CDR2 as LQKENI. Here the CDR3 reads CASSPSYYEQYF. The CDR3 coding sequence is TGTGCCAGCTCACCCTCCTACTACGAGCAGTACTTC.

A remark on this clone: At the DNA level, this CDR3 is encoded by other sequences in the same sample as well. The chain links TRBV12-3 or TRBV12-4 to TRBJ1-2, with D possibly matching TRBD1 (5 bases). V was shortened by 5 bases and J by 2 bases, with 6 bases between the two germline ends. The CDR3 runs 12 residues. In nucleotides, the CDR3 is TGTGCCAGCAGTCAGGGCAACTATGGCTACACCTTC. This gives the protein CASSQGNYGYTF.

CDR3 sequence (DNA): TGTGCCAGCAGCTTGGGAGGGGGCAGTAGGAGCAATCAGCCCCAGCATTTT. Translation gives CASSLGGGSRSNQPQHF. The chain links TRBV5-6 to TRBJ1-5, with 7 bases fitting TRBD1. Germline-derived CDR1 and CDR2 are SGHDT and YYEEEE. Trimming cost V 0 bases and J 1 base; bases outside gene matches: 7. The CDR3 consists of 17 residues.

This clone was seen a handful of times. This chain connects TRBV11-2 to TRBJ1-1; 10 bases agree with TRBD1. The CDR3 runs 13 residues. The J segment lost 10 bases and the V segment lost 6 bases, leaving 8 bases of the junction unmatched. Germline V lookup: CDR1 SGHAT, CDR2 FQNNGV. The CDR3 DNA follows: TGTGCCAGCAGTTCCGGGACAGGGGATCGAGCTTTCTTT. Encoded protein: CASSSGTGDRAFF.

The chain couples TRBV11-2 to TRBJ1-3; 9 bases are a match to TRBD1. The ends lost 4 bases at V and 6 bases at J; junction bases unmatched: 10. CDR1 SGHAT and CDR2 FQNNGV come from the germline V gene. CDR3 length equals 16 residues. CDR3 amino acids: CASSSGQGSLLNTIYF. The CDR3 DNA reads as TGTGCCAGCAGCTCCGGACAGGGGAGCCTCTTAAACACCATATATTTT.

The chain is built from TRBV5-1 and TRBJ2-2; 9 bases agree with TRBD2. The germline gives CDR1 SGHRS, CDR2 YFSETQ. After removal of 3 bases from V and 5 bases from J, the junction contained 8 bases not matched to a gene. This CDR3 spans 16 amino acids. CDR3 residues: CASSYGSSGVTGELFF. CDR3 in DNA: TGCGCCAGCAGCTACGGGTCTAGCGGGGTTACCGGGGAGCTGTTTTTT.

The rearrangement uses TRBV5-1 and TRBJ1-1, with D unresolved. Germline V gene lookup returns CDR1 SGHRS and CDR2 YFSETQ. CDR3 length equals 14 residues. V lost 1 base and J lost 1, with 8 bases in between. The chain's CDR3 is CASSLFQANTEAFF. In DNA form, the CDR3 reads TGCGCCAGCAGCTTGTTCCAGGCGAACACTGAAGCTTTCTTT.

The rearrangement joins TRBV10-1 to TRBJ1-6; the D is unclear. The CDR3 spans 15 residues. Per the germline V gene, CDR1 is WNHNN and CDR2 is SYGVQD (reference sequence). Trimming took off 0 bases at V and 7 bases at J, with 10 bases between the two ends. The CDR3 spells CASSESGDLNSPLHF. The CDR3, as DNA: TGCGCCAGCAGTGAGTCTGGAGACCTAAATTCACCCCTCCACTTT.